These T cell receptor beta chains were read from a single sample in a study of OX40 agonist ivuxolimab in advanced cancers. Generated by immunoSEQ multiplex PCR, the TCRdb table keeps only in-frame clones and is missing some. The sample gives roughly 100,000 clones, around 90% of which show up once; under 0.2% is in the top ten. Sequencing was performed on CD4+ or CD8+ T cells sorted from blood, taken in a trial of the OX40 agonist ivuxolimab. These receptors were taken from an adult with an advanced solid tumor such as melanoma, head and neck, liver or kidney cancer. Both conserved end residues are trimmed from each CDR3.

>TRBV2|TRBJ1-5
ASAEGAANQPQH
>TRBV27|TRBJ2-3
ASSLSTGGPPDTQY
>TRBV6-5|TRBJ1-2
ASRPYRGGNGYT
>TRBV30|TRBJ1-3
AQSRDGAGNTIY
>TRBV10-1|TRBJ1-1
ASSNTQGTEAF
>TRBV6-1|TRBJ2-3
ASSGTSGGLGTDTQY
>TRBV29-1|TRBJ2-1
SVEAGGILSDNEQF
>TRBV19|TRBJ1-1
AGGTRWPL
>TRBV7-3|TRBJ2-7
ASSLIRGSEQY
>TRBV6-5|TRBJ2-3
ASSLTGSTDTQY
>TRBV19|TRBJ2-5
ASSTSPPPGTGETQY
>TRBV7-3|TRBJ2-7
ASSGLSPPGNEQY
>TRBV7-2|TRBJ2-1
ASSLDRVMDEQF
>TRBV7-3|TRBJ2-6
ASSSTGGGGANVLT
>TRBV7-3|TRBJ2-7
ASSPHGKSSYEQY
>TRBV25-1|TRBJ1-2
ASSQMTYGYT
>TRBV6-1|TRBJ2-7
ASSQIRGAPYEQY
>TRBV9|TRBJ2-7
ASSVGTGGLYEQY
>TRBV21-1|TRBJ2-5
ASSKEEQRVQETQY
>TRBV30|TRBJ2-7
AWSRGGSRLSYEQY
>TRBV6-6|TRBJ1-2
ASRAGGGNYGYT
>TRBV7-6|TRBJ2-1
ASSSTSGGYNEQF
>TRBV19|TRBJ1-1
ASSIVGGAATEAF
>TRBV21-1|TRBJ1-2
ASSKDLQWCKANYGYT
>TRBV10-3|TRBJ2-6
AIRASGGANVLT
>TRBV6-6|TRBJ2-7
ASSPGDEQY
>TRBV6-1|TRBJ1-2
ASSEVGSGSRYGYT